One and the same sample provided the 25 T cell receptor beta chains below, sequenced in a study of blood T cell repertoires in COVID-19. Libraries were prepared by immunoSEQ multiplex PCR; TCRdb keeps only in-frame clonotypes and omits some of them. The sample carries 350,000 to 550,000 clones, roughly nine tenths recorded once. Sequencing was done on a sample of PBMCs or T cells enriched from blood (not recorded which). All receptors come from a man aged 25-40 years who had recovered from COVID-19.

In this sample, this clone turned up once. The rearrangement links TRBV5-4 to TRBJ1-2; 7 nucleotides align to TRBD1. Germline V gene lookup returns CDR1 SGHNT and CDR2 YYREEE (reference sequence). The CDR3 totals 14 residues. V was clipped by 1 base and J by 3 bases; unmatched bases: 3. The CDR3 reads CASSLKQGYYGYTF. The CDR3 region has the DNA TGTGCCAGCAGCTTGAAACAGGGGTACTATGGCTACACCTTC.

This chain uses TRBV6-1 with TRBJ1-6; the match to TRBD1 covers 11 bases. The CDR3 totals 16 residues. V shed 4 bases, J shed 10 bases, and the junction held 9 bases outside the gene matches. Germline CDR1 and CDR2: MNHNS and SASEGT. The CDR3 DNA sequence: TGTGCCAGCAGTGGTTCGTTCGGGACAGGGGGGTCACCCCTCCACTTT. Encoded protein: CASSGSFGTGGSPLHF.

Here the CDR3 reads CASSPQGQGYQPQHF. The CDR3 nucleotides read TGTGCCAGCAGTCCGCAGGGACAGGGTTATCAGCCCCAGCATTTT. V usage is TRBV28 and J usage is TRBJ1-5; the match to TRBD1 covers 9 bases. CDR1 MDHEN and CDR2 SYDVKM come from the germline V gene. V trimming: 5 bases; J trimming: 5 bases; junction bases outside the gene matches: 7. The CDR3 totals 15 residues. Variable domain in full (rest from reference TRBV28 and TRBJ1-5): DVKVTQSSRYLVKRTGEKVFLECVQDMDHENMFWYRQDPGLGLRLIYFSYDVKMKEKGDIPEGYSVSREKKERFSLILESASTNQTSMYLCASSPQGQGYQPQHFGDGTRLSIL.

V gene TRBV28 combines with J gene TRBJ2-1; 14 bases fit TRBD2. Germline assignment: CDR1 MDHEN and CDR2 SYDVKM. This CDR3 region has 17 residues. The J segment lost 8 bases and the V segment lost 8 bases, leaving 14 bases of the junction unmatched. The CDR3 region is CASRGLAGVHKSYEQFF. DNA of the CDR3: TGTGCCAGCCGGGGACTAGCGGGAGTTCATAAATCCTATGAGCAGTTCTTC.

A note on this clone: An end of the junction differs from the germline gene, which may be a read error. V usage is TRBV5-1 and J usage is TRBJ2-5; 7 positions agree with TRBD2. The germline V gene has CDR1 SGHRS and CDR2 YFSETQ. CDR3 size: 14 residues. Here the CDR3 reads CASSPRGIGETQYF. In nucleotides, the CDR3 is TGCGCCAGCAGCCCGCGGGGGATTGGAGAGACTCAGTACTTC.

The gene calls are TRBV3-1 (or the pseudogene TRBV3-2) and TRBJ1-4, with D perhaps matching TRBD1 (6 bases). The V gene lost 4 bases and the J gene lost 6 bases, with 12 bases spanning the gap. Germline CDR1 is LGHDT and CDR2 is YNNKEL (reference sequence). The CDR3 runs to 14 residues. CDR3 protein: CASSPGRGYEKLFF. CDR3 nucleotides: TGTGCCAGCAGCCCAGGCAGGGGATATGAAAAACTGTTTTTT.

The V and J genes are TRBV7-9 and TRBJ1-3; no clear D gene. Per the germline V gene, CDR1 is SEHNR and CDR2 is FQNEAQ (reference sequence). The CDR3 loop spans 12 amino acids. V was cut by 7 bases and J by 1 base, with 5 bases left in between. The chain's CDR3 is CASIESGNTIYF. In DNA form, the CDR3 reads TGTGCCAGCATAGAATCTGGAAACACCATATATTTT.

About this clone itself: One end of the junction is discordant with germline, which a read error may explain. The rearrangement links TRBV5-1 to TRBJ2-7; D is perhaps TRBD2 (5 bases). The CDR3 is 12 amino acids. Germline CDR1 and CDR2: SGHRS and YFSETQ. The CDR3 DNA reads as TGCGCCAGCAGGTCCAGCGGTGAACCTCTCCGGTTC. Translated: CASRSSGEPLRF.

The chain uses TRBV6-5 and TRBJ2-7; 7 bases are shared with TRBD1. Per germline, CDR1 MNHEY and CDR2 SVGAGI. Losses at the gene ends were 6 bases for V and 0 bases for J; bases not matched to a gene: 5. The CDR3 contains 14 residues. CDR3 bases: TGTGCCAGCAGGTCGACAGGGAGCTCCTACGAGCAGTACTTC. This codes for CASRSTGSSYEQYF.

Notes on this clone: Other DNA sequences of this sample code for an identical CDR3. This chain links TRBV27 with TRBJ2-7; D might be TRBD1 (5 bases). Germline V CDR1 and CDR2: MNHEY, SMNVEV (reference sequence). V was cut by 2 bases and J by 4 bases, with 9 bases left in between. The CDR3 is 13 residues long. CDR3 sequence: CASSLRQGYEQYF. CDR3 coding DNA: TGTGCCAGCAGTTTAAGGCAGGGATACGAGCAGTACTTC.

The rearrangement joins TRBV27 to TRBJ2-1; 7 bases line up with TRBD1. Germline CDR1 MNHEY, CDR2 SMNVEV (reference sequence). CDR3 length: 16 residues. The J segment lost 6 bases and the V segment lost 4 bases, leaving 12 bases of the junction unmatched. The CDR3 spells CASSYTIPDRVNEQFF. DNA of the CDR3: TGTGCCAGCAGTTACACCATCCCCGACAGGGTCAATGAGCAGTTCTTC.

V usage is TRBV19 and J usage is TRBJ1-1; weak D call: TRBD1 (5 bases). Trimming left V 7 bases short and J 0 bases short, with 9 bases between. CDR1 is LNHDA and CDR2 is SQIVND in the germline V gene (reference sequence). This CDR3 has 13 amino acids. The CDR3 loop reads CASKPGVNTEAFF. In DNA form, the CDR3 reads TGTGCCAGTAAGCCGGGGGTGAACACTGAAGCTTTCTTT.

The V and J genes are TRBV28 and TRBJ2-1, with 7 bases matching TRBD1. V was clipped by 4 bases and J by 1 base; unmatched bases: 4. This CDR3 is 15 amino acids long. Germline CDR1 reads MDHEN; CDR2 reads SYDVKM. This chain's CDR3 is CASSSWTGSYNEQFF. DNA of the CDR3: TGTGCCAGCAGTTCTTGGACAGGTTCCTACAATGAGCAGTTCTTC.

The chain has TRBV5-6 and TRBJ2-6; D is unresolved. This CDR3 contains 17 residues. The germline CDR1 and CDR2 sequences are SGHDT and YYEEEE. V shed 1 base and J shed 2 bases, with 13 bases lying between them. CDR3 protein: CASSLMGLGPGANVLTF. The CDR3 bases are TGTGCCAGCAGCTTGATGGGCCTGGGCCCTGGGGCCAACGTCCTGACTTTC. The full variable domain, rest sourced from reference TRBV5-6 and TRBJ2-6, is DAGVTQSPTHLIKTRGQQVTLRCSPKSGHDTVSWYQQALGQGPQFIFQYYEEEERQRGNFPDRFSGHQFPNYSSELNVNALLLGDSALYLCASSLMGLGPGANVLTFGAGSRLTVL.

The chain links TRBV2 to TRBJ1-1, with D tentatively TRBD1 (5 bases). The CDR3 length is 13 residues. Trimming pared 6 bases from V and 0 bases from J, leaving 8 bases between. Germline V gene data show CDR1 as SNHLY and CDR2 as FYNNEI. CDR3 nucleotides: TGTGCCAGCAGCGAGGACATGAACACTGAAGCTTTCTTT. It encodes CASSEDMNTEAFF.

This chain connects TRBV11-2 to TRBJ1-4; D gene ambiguous. Germline V gives CDR1 SGHAT, CDR2 FQNNGV. The ends were cut back, 6 bases at V and 2 bases at J, with 13 bases in the middle. There are 15 residues in the CDR3. CDR3: CASSSTRLTNEKLFF. In DNA, the CDR3 is TGTGCCAGCAGTTCAACTAGGCTGACTAATGAAAAACTGTTTTTT. Combining the CDR3 with reference TRBV11-2 and TRBJ1-4 gives the whole variable domain EAGVAQSPRYKIIEKRQSVAFWCNPISGHATLYWYQQILGQGPKLLIQFQNNGVVDDSQLPKDRFSAERLKGVDSTLKIQPAKLEDSAVYLCASSSTRLTNEKLFFGSGTQLSVL.

As concerns this clone: Other DNA sequences from this sample encode an identical CDR3 as well. This chain joins TRBV6-5 and TRBJ2-7; 9 positions match TRBD1. V shed 0 bases, J shed 1 base, and the junction held 1 base outside the gene matches. The CDR3 sequence is 15 residues long. Germline V CDR1 and CDR2: MNHEY, SVGAGI. CDR3 sequence reads: CASSYSGTGSYEQYF. The CDR3 region has the DNA TGTGCCAGCAGTTACTCCGGGACAGGGTCCTACGAGCAGTACTTC.

This clone was recorded a few times. The chain has TRBV11-2 and TRBJ1-3, with 7 bases aligning to TRBD1. CDR1 and CDR2 (germline): SGHAT, FQNNGV. V shed 5 bases and J 7 bases; nucleotides not matched to a gene: 11. The CDR3 totals 15 residues. The CDR3 reads CASSPGGRGLNTIYF. In nucleotides, the CDR3 is TGTGCCAGCAGCCCAGGGGGTAGGGGTCTGAACACCATATATTTT.

The gene calls are TRBV15 and TRBJ2-1, with 8 bases aligning to TRBD2. V lost 0 bases and J lost 8; bases outside the gene matches: 9. The CDR3 covers 16 residues. Germline V gene lookup returns CDR1 LNHNV and CDR2 YYDKDF (reference sequence). DNA for the CDR3: TGTGCCACCAGCAGAGATACCGGGACTAGTGTGTATGAGCAGTTCTTC. Its protein is CATSRDTGTSVYEQFF.

The chain is built from TRBV10-3 and TRBJ2-2, with 8 bases that match TRBD1. With V trimmed by 6 bases and J by 1 base, 4 bases remained unmatched. The V gene's germline CDR1 is ENHRY and CDR2 SYGVKD. This CDR3 contains 15 residues. The CDR3 DNA reads as TGTGCCATCAGCATACAGGGGGTGAACACCGGGGAGCTGTTTTTT. Encoded protein: CAISIQGVNTGELFF.

The genes are TRBV30 and TRBJ2-1; TRBD1 aligns across 9 bases. The V gene end was trimmed by 2 bases and the J gene end by 3 bases; junction bases not matched to a gene: 5. In germline, CDR1 is GTSNPN, CDR2 SVGIG (reference sequence). There are 15 residues in the CDR3. The CDR3: CAWSPGQGNYNEQFF. The CDR3 coding sequence is TGTGCCTGGAGTCCAGGACAGGGGAACTACAATGAGCAGTTCTTC.

This clone was seen more than once but under ten times. The gene calls are TRBV13 and TRBJ2-1; 9 bases align to TRBD1. The CDR3 sequence is 16 residues long. V lost 1 base to trimming and J lost 3 bases; unmatched junction nucleotides: 4. Per the germline V gene, CDR1 is PRHDT and CDR2 is FYEKMQ (reference sequence). The CDR3 sequence: CASSLVGTGNYNEQFF. CDR3 bases: TGTGCCAGCAGCTTAGTTGGGACAGGGAACTACAATGAGCAGTTCTTC.

V and J are TRBV7-2 and TRBJ2-3; D call uncertain. Germline V gene data show CDR1 as SGHTA and CDR2 as FQGNSA. V shed 5 bases and J shed 3 bases, with 15 bases lying between them. The CDR3 extends over 15 amino acids. The CDR3 DNA follows: TGTGCCAGCAGCATCCCAGCAGCGAGGACAGATACGCAGTATTTT. Translation: CASSIPAARTDTQYF.

This clone showed up just once. J is TRBJ2-7 and V is TRBV24-1; 10 bases map to TRBD1. The CDR3 totals 16 residues. The J segment lost 0 bases and the V segment lost 4 bases, leaving 5 bases of the junction unmatched. Germline V CDR1 and CDR2: KGHDR, SFDVKD. This chain's CDR3 is CATSDDRTGGSYEQYF. CDR3 bases: TGTGCCACCAGTGACGACAGGACAGGGGGCTCCTACGAGCAGTACTTC.

J is TRBJ2-3 and V is TRBV28; 7 bases map to TRBD2. The CDR3 is 16 residues long. Germline CDR1 MDHEN, CDR2 SYDVKM. V trimming: 2 bases; J trimming: 2 bases; junction bases outside the gene matches: 7. The CDR3 nucleotides are TGTGCCAGCAGTTTACGGTCGGGGACTAACACAGATACGCAGTATTTT. It specifies CASSLRSGTNTDTQYF. Combining the CDR3 with reference TRBV28 and TRBJ2-3 gives the whole variable domain DVKVTQSSRYLVKRTGEKVFLECVQDMDHENMFWYRQDPGLGLRLIYFSYDVKMKEKGDIPEGYSVSREKKERFSLILESASTNQTSMYLCASSLRSGTNTDTQYFGPGTRLTVL.